This TCR beta chain was sequenced for a study of T cell repertoires in cytomegalovirus infection. The CDR3 consists of 21 residues. With V trimmed by 0 bases and J by 6 bases, 22 bases remained unmatched. Germline CDR1 reads DFQATT; CDR2 reads SNEGSKA (reference sequence). One entry per CDR3 protein results from TCRdb running MiXCR on the reads. The sample has fewer than 350,000 distinct CDR3 sequences, about 28% seen once; the top ten hold 20%. Regarding the study as a whole: Carriers of CMV plus the relevant HLA were identified by cumulative public TCR beta family frequency.

As concerns this clonotype: Its antigen is not known.

The origin of this receptor is a human donor in good health (CMV status not recorded). Some clones in this sample may be carry-over from other donors' samples. Sequenced here: cultured PBMCs, sampled from culture after CMV antigen stimulation. J is TRBJ1-6 and V is TRBV20-1; 8 bases are a match to TRBD1. This chain's CDR3 is CSAREGDRLMLIPLINSPLHF. In DNA form, the CDR3 reads TGCAGTGCTAGAGAGGGGGACAGGCTTATGCTCATACCCCTCATTAATTCACCCCTCCACTTT.